This T cell receptor (beta chain) was sequenced in a study of cytomegalovirus exposure and HLA in healthy donors. The V gene's germline CDR1 is MNHEY and CDR2 SVGAGI. This CDR3 has 15 amino acids. V dropped 6 bases and J dropped 2; count of bases not matched to a gene: 4. Study outcomes and limitations: Among TCR beta chains, those listed as cytomegalovirus-associated numbered fewer than 200. The classifier was said to identify cytomegalovirus status with high specificity and sensitivity.

In the case of this clone: Its antigen is not known.

Using immunoSEQ multiplex PCR, the repertoire was profiled, and TCRdb retains in-frame clones only, with some absent. The sample has some 71,000 clones; around 93% are singletons. This TCR came from a woman aged 18-35 years in good health and CMV-seronegative. The sample taken for sequencing was PBMCs. The chain has TRBV6-5 and TRBJ2-6; TRBD1 matches at 7 bases. Here the CDR3 DNA reads TGTGCCAGCAGGGACAGGTCTACTGGGGCCAACGTCCTGACTTTC. Translated, it gives CASRDRSTGANVLTF.